Listed below are T cell receptor beta chains from one sample, sequenced in a study of blood T cell repertoires in COVID-19. Repertoires were generated with immunoSEQ multiplex PCR, while TCRdb's copy carries only in-frame clones and drops some. The sample includes approximately 250,000 clones, roughly 84% seen only once; the top ten take roughly 1.4%. Sequenced sample: peripheral blood. These receptors all stem from a woman aged 35 to 49 who had recovered from COVID-19. Both conserved end residues are part of each CDR3. Each record gives: J gene, V gene, D gene, clone size, CDR3 protein, CDR3 DNA. D genes are given only for firm matches. Expanded clones are given a class, and other clones once, few, many or no size at all.

J: TRBJ2-7; V: TRBV6-5; D: -; size: -; CDR3: CASKQGPSYEQYF; DNA: TGTGCCAGCAAACAGGGCCCGTCCTACGAGCAGTACTTC
J: TRBJ1-1; V: TRBV10-1; D: -; size: -; CDR3: CASSEQRNTEAFF; DNA: TGCGCCAGCAGTGAACAGAGGAACACTGAAGCTTTCTTT
J: TRBJ2-7; V: TRBV10-3; D: -; size: once; CDR3: CASSGTYEQYF; DNA: TGTGCCAGCAGCGGTACCTACGAGCAGTACTTC
J: TRBJ2-5; V: TRBV9; D: -; size: -; CDR3: CASSRSGGGPLQETQYF; DNA: TGTGCCAGCAGTCGTAGCGGTGGGGGACCCTTACAAGAGACCCAGTACTTC
J: TRBJ1-1; V: TRBV3-1/TRBV3-2; D: -; size: once; CDR3: CASSRQASGTEAFF; DNA: TGTGCCAGCAGCCGTCAGGCCAGCGGCACTGAAGCTTTCTTT
J: TRBJ2-1; V: TRBV27; D: -; size: -; CDR3: CASSPRRRGGSYNEQFF; DNA: TGTGCCAGCAGTCCCCGTCGTAGGGGGGGCTCCTACAATGAGCAGTTCTTC
J: TRBJ2-1; V: TRBV10-3; D: -; size: -; CDR3: CAISELVTYNEQFF; DNA: TGTGCCATCAGTGAGTTAGTAACCTACAATGAGCAGTTCTTC
J: TRBJ2-1; V: TRBV14; D: -; size: -; CDR3: CASSQEGNRTAYNEQFF; DNA: TGTGCCAGCAGCCAAGAGGGGAACAGGACAGCCTACAATGAGCAGTTCTTC
J: TRBJ1-6; V: TRBV10-3; D: -; size: -; CDR3: CAISDPGSSYNSPLHF; DNA: TGTGCCATCAGTGACCCCGGTAGCTCCTATAATTCACCCCTCCACTTT
J: TRBJ1-1; V: TRBV28; D: -; size: -; CDR3: CASSPLGLGSPGTEAFF; DNA: TGTGCCAGCAGCCCCCTCGGTCTAGGCTCCCCGGGGACTGAAGCTTTCTTT
J: TRBJ1-1; V: TRBV3-1/TRBV3-2; D: -; size: few; CDR3: CASSQGFGLNTEAFF; DNA: TGTGCCAGCAGCCAAGGATTCGGACTCAACACTGAAGCTTTCTTT
J: TRBJ1-1; V: TRBV19; D: -; size: -; CDR3: CATQDMNTEAFF; DNA: TGTGCCACCCAGGACATGAACACTGAAGCTTTCTTT
J: TRBJ1-2; V: TRBV28; D: -; size: -; CDR3: CASSLPGSRRSYGYTF; DNA: TGTGCCAGCAGTTTACCGGGGAGCAGAAGGTCCTATGGCTACACCTTC
J: TRBJ1-4; V: TRBV30; D: -; size: -; CDR3: CAWSVQGGEKLFF; DNA: TGTGCCTGGAGTGTACAGGGTGGTGAAAAACTGTTTTTT
J: TRBJ2-7; V: TRBV2; D: -; size: -; CDR3: CASSVGGEQYF; DNA: TGTGCCAGCAGTGTTGGCGGCGAGCAGTACTTC
J: TRBJ1-2; V: TRBV4-1; D: TRBD1; size: -; CDR3: CASSPLGQGKGYTF; DNA: TGCGCCAGCAGCCCTTTGGGACAGGGCAAGGGCTACACCTTC
J: TRBJ1-2; V: TRBV5-1; D: -; size: -; CDR3: CASSLADRGYTF; DNA: TGCGCCAGCAGCTTGGCCGACAGGGGCTACACCTTC
J: TRBJ1-1; V: TRBV3-1/TRBV3-2; D: TRBD1; size: -; CDR3: CASSTGGRTEAFF; DNA: TGTGCCAGCAGCACAGGGGGGAGGACTGAAGCTTTCTTT
J: TRBJ1-1; V: TRBV6-6; D: -; size: -; CDR3: CASRETLAMNTEAFF; DNA: TGTGCCAGCAGGGAGACCCTTGCTATGAACACTGAAGCTTTCTTT
J: TRBJ2-1; V: TRBV5-5; D: -; size: -; CDR3: CASSGGTSSYNEQFF; DNA: TGTGCCAGCAGCGGAGGAACGAGCTCCTACAATGAGCAGTTCTTC
J: TRBJ1-1; V: TRBV5-1; D: -; size: once; CDR3: CASSLGIGQLQAFF; DNA: TGCGCCAGCAGCCTGGGGATTGGGCAATTGCAAGCTTTCTTT
J: TRBJ2-1; V: TRBV10-3; D: TRBD2; size: few; CDR3: CAISKSSGVHNEQFF; DNA: TGTGCCATCAGTAAGTCTAGCGGGGTCCACAATGAGCAGTTCTTC
J: TRBJ1-1; V: TRBV18; D: -; size: -; CDR3: CASSPGGSGNTEAFF; DNA: TGTGCCAGCTCACCGGGTGGGAGCGGGAACACTGAAGCTTTCTTT
J: TRBJ1-2; V: TRBV27; D: -; size: -; CDR3: CASSLLGPEAFGGYTF; DNA: TGTGCCAGCAGTTTATTGGGGCCGGAAGCCTTCGGAGGCTACACCTTC
J: TRBJ1-1; V: TRBV5-1; D: -; size: -; CDR3: CASSLDRAPEGRAFF; DNA: TGCGCCAGCAGCTTGGATAGAGCTCCAGAGGGAAGAGCTTTCTTT
J: TRBJ1-1; V: TRBV2; D: TRBD1; size: -; CDR3: CASSRDRANTEAFF; DNA: TGTGCCAGCAGTCGGGACAGAGCGAACACTGAAGCTTTCTTT
J: TRBJ2-6; V: TRBV4-2; D: TRBD1; size: -; CDR3: CASSRPDGTGVGANVLTF; DNA: TGTGCCAGCAGCCGGCCCGATGGGACAGGGGTTGGGGCCAACGTCCTGACTTTC
J: TRBJ2-7; V: TRBV5-5; D: -; size: -; CDR3: CASSLTGTSYEQYF; DNA: TGTGCCAGCAGCCTGACAGGGACTTCCTACGAGCAGTACTTC
J: TRBJ1-5; V: TRBV28; D: -; size: -; CDR3: CASSFRGMRSRNQPQHF; DNA: TGTGCCAGCAGTTTTAGGGGAATGAGGAGTAGGAATCAGCCCCAGCATTTT
J: TRBJ2-7; V: TRBV7-2; D: -; size: -; CDR3: CASSLWASEQYF; DNA: TGTGCCAGCAGCTTATGGGCATCCGAGCAGTACTTC